A single TCR beta chain is shown here with its context. What this receptor recognizes is not known. No base quality values were provided; no much bigger clone lies one nucleotide off. This entry is derived from a study of Ad26.COV2.S vaccination and SARS-CoV-2 variants (dated by TCRdb to the early 2020s). With respect to the entire study: Vaccine-arm donors were drawn from COV1001, a multicentre, randomized, double-blind, placebo-controlled phase I-IIa trial of Ad26.COV2.S in healthy adults. Blinding of investigators to trial group allocation was maintained during experiments and outcome assessment. Trial participants were randomized into five groups of five: low-dose or high-dose Ad26.COV2.S given once or twice, or placebo on both occasions. The specificity and breadth of SARS-CoV-2-reactive T cell receptors after Ad26.COV2.S vaccination were assessed by TCRbeta repertoire sequencing. The TCR-sequenced set comprised approximately 32 samples: some 20 Ad26.COV2.S vaccine recipients, 5 placebo recipients and 8 SARS-CoV-2 convalescent individuals. Ad26.COV2.S was administered intramuscularly at a dose of 5x10^10 or 1x10^11 viral particles, either as one shot or as two shots given 56 days apart. General findings and caveats noted by the study authors: After vaccination, substantial breadth of spike-specific CD8+ and CD4+ T cell responses was reported. It was noted by the authors that total T cell responses may have been underestimated by the TCR breadth and depth analyses. Vaccine and placebo recipients had similar non-spike TCR breadth, a finding consistent with the vaccine containing only spike. Ad26.COV2.S recipients had higher spike-specific TCR breadth than placebo recipients (P = 0.0014). The study was not powered to compare responses between vaccine doses or regimens.

The immunoSEQ Assay was the method used to sequence TCRbeta CDR3 regions. After extraction, genomic DNA underwent amplification by bias-controlled multiplex PCR, followed by high-throughput sequencing. As for how the authors treated the data: To quantify the absolute abundance of every unique TCRbeta CDR3 region, sequences were collapsed and filtered. T cell fraction was estimated by normalization of TCRbeta template counts to usable DNA, with usable DNA being measured through amplification of reference genes present in all nucleated cells. Repertoire TCRs were annotated as SARS-CoV-2-specific when V gene, CDR3 amino acid sequence and J gene were exactly matched to a known reactive TCR set. MIRA supplied the reference SARS-CoV-2 TCR set, which was filtered for enrichment in COVID-19-positive ImmuneCODE repertoires so that public or cross-reactive TCRs were removed. Based on the MIRA antigens, annotated TCRs were further analysed at the level of specific ORF or position within ORF. Breadth was defined as the number of annotated unique rearrangements divided by the total number of unique productive rearrangements, and depth was defined as the summed frequency of the annotated unique rearrangements. Two-sided Wilcoxon rank-sum tests were applied when comparing TCR breadth between groups. The table was pulled from immuneACCESS by TCRdb, which kept in-frame rearrangements only. Such tables lose some clones; where checked, under half of the loss comes from unresolved V genes, and the rest has no known cause. The D gene and trimming were derived from the DNA, and the V and J assignments and clone size from that table. The sample table contains about 420,000 clones; only one count was recorded for 88% of them. The ten largest make up around 3.6% of the sample.

The CDR3 holds 14 amino acids from the cysteine to the phenylalanine. CDR3 DNA only is kept here, 42 bases in frame from base 1. The V end loses 7 bases and the J end loses 7 bases, and a stretch of 21 bases separates them. Per the germline V gene, SGHRS is the CDR1 and YFSETQ is the CDR2. Reading the label with the study, this specimen's treatment or condition is: 19 received Ad26.COV2.S at low or high dose, single or two shots; about 5 received placebo; per-sample allocation not given. Repertoires of vaccine and placebo recipients were sequenced from samples collected on day 63 after the first injection. In Cohort 1b, about 25 adults aged 18-55 years were enrolled at a single site in Boston, USA, between 29 July and 7 August 2020. As a vaccine, Ad26.COV2.S was a replication-incompetent adenovirus type 26 vector that expressed a prefusion-stabilized SARS-CoV-2 spike protein derived from the original Wuhan strain.

Here the chain combines TRBV5-1 and TRBJ2-7; TRBD1 could be the D gene, as 5 bases match. Sequenced material: peripheral blood, taken in a trial of Ad26.COV2.S vaccine versus placebo. The clonotype originates from a person between 18 and 65 years old who received the Ad26.COV2.S COVID-19 vaccine or a placebo. The nucleotide sequence reads TGCGCCAGCGCAGCCGACAGCACCTACGAAGAGCAGTACTTC. It translates to CASAADSTYEEQYF.